This T cell receptor (beta chain) is drawn from a study of beta chain features in type 1 diabetes. Study context: The study found patients and healthy donors alike in age, gender and cell yields. Over all samples combined, 107,917,701 sorted cells were examined.

Overall study results and limits: It was not settled here whether HLA type affects TCRB rearrangement. Insertions were fewer and deletions more numerous at VDJ junctions in type 1 diabetes patients.

Expressed TCRB transcripts got sequenced, as all isolated RNA was reverse transcribed. Sequenced by immunoSEQ multiplex PCR; TCRdb stores in-frame clones only, minus some. The sample includes some 150,000 clones, 10% seen only once; the top ten take roughly 1.4%. Details on this clone: Its antigen is currently unknown.

The TCR originated in a man younger than 30 in good health. The specimen sequenced was naive CD4+ T cells from blood.

The CDR3 reads CASSQRLAGGFGETQYF. The CDR3 DNA reads as TGCGCCAGCAGCCAAAGGCTAGCGGGGGGATTCGGAGAGACCCAGTACTTC. The chain is built from TRBV4-1 and TRBJ2-5, with 11 bases fitting TRBD2. The V and J ends lost 2 bases and 4 bases, in that order; junction bases with no gene match: 9. There are 17 residues in the CDR3. The germline gives CDR1 MGHRA, CDR2 YSYEKL.